This paragraph covers one T cell receptor (beta chain) sequence. Its antigen is unknown. This sample was included in a study of cytomegalovirus exposure and HLA in healthy donors. The V gene lost 5 bases and the J gene lost 2 bases, with 13 bases spanning the gap. The CDR3 contains 15 residues. Germline assignment: CDR1 SNHLY and CDR2 FYNNEI. Whole-study findings and limits: Reports state that TCR beta sequences accurately predicted most subjects' HLA-A and HLA-B alleles.

Primers: 60 Vbeta forward and 13 Jbeta reverse. Assay: immunoSEQ multiplex PCR; the TCRdb copy retains only in-frame clones and omits some. The sample yields over 50,000 clones, around 87% seen once. The clonotype comes from a young man in good health and CMV-seronegative. V is TRBV2 and J is TRBJ1-5; the D gene is possibly TRBD1 (6 bases). The sample taken for sequencing was PBMCs. The CDR3 sequence is CASSIQGVGNQPQHF. The CDR3 DNA follows: TGTGCCAGCAGTATACAGGGAGTCGGCAATCAGCCCCAGCATTTT. The full variable domain, its missing parts supplied by reference TRBV2 and TRBJ1-5, is EPEVTQTPSHQVTQMGQEVILRCVPISNHLYFYWYRQILGQKVEFLVSFYNNEISEKSEIFDDQFSVERPDGSNFTLKIRSTKLEDSAMYFCASSIQGVGNQPQHFGDGTRLSIL.